The rows below give T cell receptor beta chains drawn from one sample of a study of cytotoxic CD8 clonotypes in ibrutinib-treated CLL. Using immunoSEQ multiplex PCR, the repertoire was profiled, and TCRdb retains in-frame clones only, with some absent. The sample has about 120,000 clones; approximately 58% are singletons. The material sequenced was PBMCs, taken after 24 months of ibrutinib treatment. Receptors were obtained from a human donor with chronic lymphocytic leukemia. The CDR3 runs from the conserved cysteine through the conserved F or W.

v_call: TRBV6-5; cdr3_aa: CASSPPGLVHEQYF
v_call: TRBV27; cdr3_aa: CASSLSRGAGELFF
v_call: TRBV1; cdr3_aa: CTSSPSPGLLSETQYF
v_call: TRBV10-1; cdr3_aa: CASRSSGPGELFF
v_call: TRBV6-4; cdr3_aa: CASSRDGSNTEAFF
v_call: TRBV30; cdr3_aa: CAWSGRTEAFF
v_call: TRBV6-6; cdr3_aa: CASTSNSPLHF
v_call: TRBV7-6; cdr3_aa: CASSPGGRDNSPLHF
v_call: TRBV7-3; cdr3_aa: CASSAVRGTGNTIYF
v_call: TRBV21-1; cdr3_aa: CASSRSYEQYF
v_call: TRBV6-6; cdr3_aa: CASTVQGAPSGYTF
v_call: TRBV5-1; cdr3_aa: CASSPGTEGSPLHF
v_call: TRBV7-9; cdr3_aa: CASVSGSSSYEQYF
v_call: TRBV19; cdr3_aa: CASGRAGEVYGYTF
v_call: TRBV6-4; cdr3_aa: CASTTGIEAFF
v_call: TRBV7-2; cdr3_aa: CASSPGGHSYEQYF
v_call: TRBV4-2; cdr3_aa: CASSQDRASPEQFF
v_call: TRBV21-1; cdr3_aa: CATYGYGEGQPQHF
v_call: TRBV7-9; cdr3_aa: CATGQGLLGYTF
v_call: TRBV19; cdr3_aa: CASSTGLSGANVLTF
v_call: TRBV10-3; cdr3_aa: CAISDSGQAGEQYF
v_call: TRBV6-1; cdr3_aa: CASSEGAARPELFF
v_call: TRBV5-1; cdr3_aa: CASSTRTGIYTQYF
v_call: TRBV29-1; cdr3_aa: CSVVADTDTQYF
v_call: TRBV29-1; cdr3_aa: CSVKGLENIQYF
v_call: TRBV7-6; cdr3_aa: CASSLTQGSYEQYF
v_call: TRBV6-5; cdr3_aa: CASSYGQNNSPLHF
v_call: TRBV3-1/TRBV3-2; cdr3_aa: CARQGQGYF
v_call: TRBV7-2; cdr3_aa: CASSRSPTMGEQYF